The source of this T cell receptor (beta chain) is a study of beta chain features in type 1 diabetes. Study results and caveats: Researchers report that Type 1 diabetes patients had moderately but significantly shorter TCRB CDR3s across all four CD4+ subsets. The similarity of naive, central memory and Treg TCRB repertoires appeared greater among patients than among healthy donors.

The sequenced template was cDNA made from the entire isolated RNA. Only in-frame clones appear in the TCRdb table, and some are missing; sequencing was by immunoSEQ multiplex PCR. Among more than 550,000 clones, roughly an eighth were seen once, and the ten largest hold approximately 0.039%. On this clone: Its specificity is unknown. Germline and junction disagree at one end, which may indicate a read error.

Germline V lookup: CDR1 LGHNA, CDR2 YNFKEQ. The CDR3 is made up of 19 amino acids. Sequenced sample: naive CD4+ T cells from blood. This chain links TRBV4-2 with TRBJ1-1; 10 bases are a match to TRBD1. The sequence was obtained from a young man with type 1 diabetes. The CDR3 sequence: CASSLRQGANTEALFGALF. The DNA of the CDR3 is TGTGCCAGCAGCCTCCGACAGGGGGCCAACACTGAAGCTTTGTTCGGGGCTCTCTTT.